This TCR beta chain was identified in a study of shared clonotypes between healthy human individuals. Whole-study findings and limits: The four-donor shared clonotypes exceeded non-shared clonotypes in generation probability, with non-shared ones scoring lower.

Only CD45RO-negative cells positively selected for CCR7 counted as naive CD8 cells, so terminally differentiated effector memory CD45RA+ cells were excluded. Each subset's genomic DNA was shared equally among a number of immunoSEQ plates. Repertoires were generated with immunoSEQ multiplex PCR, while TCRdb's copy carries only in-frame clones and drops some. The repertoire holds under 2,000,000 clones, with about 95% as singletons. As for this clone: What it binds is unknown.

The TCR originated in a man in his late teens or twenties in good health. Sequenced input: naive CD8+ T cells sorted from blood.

The CDR3 here is CASSFNPQGGTEAFF. For the CDR3, the DNA is TGTGCCAGCAGTTTTAATCCTCAGGGGGGGACTGAAGCTTTCTTT. This chain links TRBV6-6 with TRBJ1-1, with 7 bases identical to TRBD1. The V segment lost 4 bases and the J segment 5 bases; nucleotides outside the gene matches: 10. CDR3 length equals 15 residues. Germline CDR1 reads MNHNY; CDR2 reads SVGAGI (reference sequence).